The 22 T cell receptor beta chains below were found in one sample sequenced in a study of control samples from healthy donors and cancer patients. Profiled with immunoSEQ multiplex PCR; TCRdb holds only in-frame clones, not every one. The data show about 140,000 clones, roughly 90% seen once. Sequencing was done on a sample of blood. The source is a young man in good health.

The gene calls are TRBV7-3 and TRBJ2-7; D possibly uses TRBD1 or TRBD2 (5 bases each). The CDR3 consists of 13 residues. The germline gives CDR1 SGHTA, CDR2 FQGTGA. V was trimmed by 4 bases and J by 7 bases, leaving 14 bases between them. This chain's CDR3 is CASSSGATGEQYF. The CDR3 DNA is TGTGCCAGCAGCTCCGGGGCGACGGGGGAGCAGTACTTC.

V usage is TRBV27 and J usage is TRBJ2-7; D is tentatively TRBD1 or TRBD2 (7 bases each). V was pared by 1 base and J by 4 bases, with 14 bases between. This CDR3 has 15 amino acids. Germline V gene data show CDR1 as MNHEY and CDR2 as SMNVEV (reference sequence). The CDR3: CASSLYPGGAYEQYF. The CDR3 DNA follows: TGTGCCAGCAGTTTATACCCAGGGGGGGCGTACGAGCAGTACTTC.

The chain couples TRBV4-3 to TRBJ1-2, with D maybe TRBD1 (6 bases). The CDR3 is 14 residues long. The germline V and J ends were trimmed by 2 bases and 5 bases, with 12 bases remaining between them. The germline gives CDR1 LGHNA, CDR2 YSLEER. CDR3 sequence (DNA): TGCGCCAGCAGCCAATTAACGGGGACATATGGCTACACCTTC. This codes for CASSQLTGTYGYTF.

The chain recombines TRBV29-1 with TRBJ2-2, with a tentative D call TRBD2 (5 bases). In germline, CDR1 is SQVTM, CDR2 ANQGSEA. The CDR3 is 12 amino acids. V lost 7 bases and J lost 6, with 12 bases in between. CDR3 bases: TGCAGCGGAACTAGTCTTTCCGGGGAGCTGTTTTTT. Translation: CSGTSLSGELFF.

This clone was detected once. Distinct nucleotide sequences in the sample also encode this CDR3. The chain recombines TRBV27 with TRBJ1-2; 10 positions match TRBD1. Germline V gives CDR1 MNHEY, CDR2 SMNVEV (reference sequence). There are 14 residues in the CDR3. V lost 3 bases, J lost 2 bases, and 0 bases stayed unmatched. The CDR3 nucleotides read TGTGCCAGCAGTTTGGGACAGGGGAACTATGGCTACACCTTC. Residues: CASSLGQGNYGYTF.

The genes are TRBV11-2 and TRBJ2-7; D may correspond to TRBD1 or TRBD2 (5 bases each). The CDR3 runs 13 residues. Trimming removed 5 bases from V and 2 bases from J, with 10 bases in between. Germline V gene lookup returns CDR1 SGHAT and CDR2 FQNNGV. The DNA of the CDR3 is TGTGCCAGCAGCCCCGGGGCCGCCTACGAGCAGTACTTC. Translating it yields CASSPGAAYEQYF. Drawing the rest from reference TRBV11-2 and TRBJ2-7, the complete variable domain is EAGVAQSPRYKIIEKRQSVAFWCNPISGHATLYWYQQILGQGPKLLIQFQNNGVVDDSQLPKDRFSAERLKGVDSTLKIQPAKLEDSAVYLCASSPGAAYEQYFGPGTRLTVT.

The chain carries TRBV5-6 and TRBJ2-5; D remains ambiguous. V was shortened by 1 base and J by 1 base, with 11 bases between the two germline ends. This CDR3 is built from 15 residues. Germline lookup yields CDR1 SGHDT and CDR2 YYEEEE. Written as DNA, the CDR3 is TGTGCCAGCAGCTTGTTCTACAGTACCCAAGAGACCCAGTACTTC. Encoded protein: CASSLFYSTQETQYF.

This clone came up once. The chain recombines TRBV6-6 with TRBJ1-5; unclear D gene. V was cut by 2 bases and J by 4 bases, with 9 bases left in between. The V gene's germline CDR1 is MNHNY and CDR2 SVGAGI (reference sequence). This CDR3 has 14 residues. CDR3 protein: CASSYPQKNQPQHF. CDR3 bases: TGTGCCAGCAGTTACCCTCAGAAAAATCAGCCCCAGCATTTT.

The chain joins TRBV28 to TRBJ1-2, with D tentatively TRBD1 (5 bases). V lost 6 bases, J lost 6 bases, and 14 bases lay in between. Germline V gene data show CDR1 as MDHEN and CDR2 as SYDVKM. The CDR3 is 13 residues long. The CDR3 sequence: CASSQGRPDGYTF. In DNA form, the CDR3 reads TGTGCCAGCAGCCAGGGACGACCCGATGGCTACACCTTC.

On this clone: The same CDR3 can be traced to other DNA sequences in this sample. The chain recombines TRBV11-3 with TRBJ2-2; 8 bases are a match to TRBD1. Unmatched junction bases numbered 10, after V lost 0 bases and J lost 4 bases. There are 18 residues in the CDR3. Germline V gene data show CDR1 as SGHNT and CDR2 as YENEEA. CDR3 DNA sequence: TGTGCCAGCAGCTTAGAGGACAGGGTGATTTCGGGCACCGGGGAGCTGTTTTTT. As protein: CASSLEDRVISGTGELFF.

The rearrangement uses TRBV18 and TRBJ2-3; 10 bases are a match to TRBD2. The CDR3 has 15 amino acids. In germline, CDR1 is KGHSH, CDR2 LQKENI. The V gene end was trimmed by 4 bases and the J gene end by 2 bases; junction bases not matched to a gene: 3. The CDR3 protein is CASSRTSGFTDTQYF. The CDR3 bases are TGTGCCAGCTCACGGACTAGCGGCTTCACAGATACGCAGTATTTT.

In nucleotides, the CDR3 is TGTGCCAGCAGTTCCTCAGGGGGTGAGACCCAGTACTTC. This translates into CASSSSGGETQYF. The chain has TRBV28 and TRBJ2-5, with 7 positions matching TRBD1. Germline V gene lookup returns CDR1 MDHEN and CDR2 SYDVKM. V was pared by 4 bases and J by 5 bases, with 4 bases of the junction left unmatched. This CDR3 has 13 amino acids.

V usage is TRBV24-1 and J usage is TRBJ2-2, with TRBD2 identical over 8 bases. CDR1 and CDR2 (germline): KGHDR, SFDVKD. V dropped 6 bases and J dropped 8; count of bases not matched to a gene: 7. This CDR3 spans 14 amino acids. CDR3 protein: CATSSGGPLGELFF. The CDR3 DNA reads TGTGCCACCAGTTCGGGAGGGCCCCTGGGGGAGCTGTTTTTT.

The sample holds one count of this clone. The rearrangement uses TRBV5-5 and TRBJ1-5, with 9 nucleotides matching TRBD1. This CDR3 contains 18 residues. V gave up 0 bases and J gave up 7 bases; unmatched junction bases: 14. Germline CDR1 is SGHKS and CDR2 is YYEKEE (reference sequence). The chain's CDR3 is CASSLAFWGQGVRQPQHF. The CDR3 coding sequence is TGTGCCAGCAGCTTGGCCTTCTGGGGACAGGGTGTGAGGCAGCCCCAGCATTTT.

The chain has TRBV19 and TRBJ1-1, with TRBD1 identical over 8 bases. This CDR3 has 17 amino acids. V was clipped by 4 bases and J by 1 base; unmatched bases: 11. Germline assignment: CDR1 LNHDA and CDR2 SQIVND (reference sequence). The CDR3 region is CASSKKFLGTGNTEAFF. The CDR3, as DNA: TGTGCCAGTAGTAAAAAATTCCTCGGGACAGGGAACACTGAAGCTTTCTTT.

The CDR3 sequence: CSVGVSTDTQYF. The DNA of the CDR3 is TGCAGCGTCGGGGTGAGCACAGATACGCAGTATTTT. The V and J genes are TRBV29-1 and TRBJ2-3; a possible D gene is TRBD2 (5 bases). This CDR3 spans 12 amino acids. Trimming shortened V by 6 bases and J by 0 bases, and 7 bases separated the two germline ends. Germline V CDR1 and CDR2: SQVTM, ANQGSEA.

In nucleotides, the CDR3 is TGTGCCAGCAGCTTGGAGCACTTGGGGGCGTGGGGTGGAGGGGATACGCAGTATTTT. Translating it yields CASSLEHLGAWGGGDTQYF. The chain recombines TRBV5-5 with TRBJ2-3; D could derive from TRBD1 or TRBD2 (6 bases each). Germline CDR1 reads SGHKS; CDR2 reads YYEKEE (reference sequence). The CDR3 covers 19 residues. Trimming pared 0 bases from V and 6 bases from J, leaving 26 bases between.

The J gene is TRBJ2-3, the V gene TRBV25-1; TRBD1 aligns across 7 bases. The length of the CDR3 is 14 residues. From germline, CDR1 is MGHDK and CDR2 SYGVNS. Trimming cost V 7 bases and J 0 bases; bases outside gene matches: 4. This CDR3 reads CASKGQLSTDTQYF. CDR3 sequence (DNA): TGTGCCAGCAAGGGACAGCTTAGCACAGATACGCAGTATTTT.

CDR3 sequence: CASRDTQGTDYGYTF. The CDR3 bases are TGTGCCAGCAGGGATACACAGGGGACAGACTATGGCTACACCTTC. The chain has TRBV6-4 and TRBJ1-2; 7 bases are shared with TRBD1. The CDR3 has 15 residues. V shed 6 bases, J shed 3 bases, and the junction held 10 bases outside the gene matches. The germline V gene has CDR1 MRHNA and CDR2 SNTAGT.

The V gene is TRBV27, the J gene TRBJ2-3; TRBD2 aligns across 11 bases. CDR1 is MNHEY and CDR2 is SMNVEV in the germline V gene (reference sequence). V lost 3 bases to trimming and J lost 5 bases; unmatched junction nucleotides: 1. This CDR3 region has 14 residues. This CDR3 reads CASSLGLAEDTQYF. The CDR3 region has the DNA TGTGCCAGCAGTTTGGGACTAGCGGAAGATACGCAGTATTTT.

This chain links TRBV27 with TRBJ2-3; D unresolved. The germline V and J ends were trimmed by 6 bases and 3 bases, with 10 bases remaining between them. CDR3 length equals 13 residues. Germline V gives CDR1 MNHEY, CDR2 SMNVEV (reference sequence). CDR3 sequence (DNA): TGTGCCAGCAGGACCAGCGAAACAGATACGCAGTATTTT. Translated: CASRTSETDTQYF.

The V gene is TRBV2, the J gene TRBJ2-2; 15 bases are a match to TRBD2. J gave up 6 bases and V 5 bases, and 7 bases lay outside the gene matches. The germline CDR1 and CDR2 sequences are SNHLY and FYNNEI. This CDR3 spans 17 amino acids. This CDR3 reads CASSSRTSGRAAGELFF. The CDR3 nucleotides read TGTGCCAGCAGTTCTAGGACTAGCGGGAGGGCGGCCGGGGAGCTGTTTTTT.